The rows below give T cell receptor beta chains drawn from one sample of a study of T-cell reconstitution after alpha-beta-depleted transplantation in children. TCRdb passed the PCR reads through MiXCR, listing each CDR3 protein once. The sample consists of approximately 45,000 distinct CDR3 sequences, roughly 50% of them appearing once. The source material was peripheral blood, sampled before TCRalphabeta/CD19-depleted stem cell transplant. These receptors all stem from a boy under two years old with SCID, due to receive a stem cell transplant. Each CDR3 is given with its conserved first and last residue. A D gene is named only where the DNA matches it firmly. Not every row has a clone size; where given, it reads once, few, many or a size class.

abundance | d_gene | j_gene | v_gene | CDR3nt | CDR3aa
NA | NA | TRBJ2-5 | TRBV4-1 | TGCGCCAGCAGCCAAGGTGGGGCCCAAGAGACCCAGTACTTC | CASSQGGAQETQYF
NA | TRBD2 | TRBJ2-3 | TRBV7-9 | TGTGCCAGCAGCCCGCGGGGGGGCAGCACAGATACGCAGTATTTT | CASSPRGGSTDTQYF
NA | NA | TRBJ2-2 | TRBV7-3 | TGTGCCAGCAGCTTCCCCGATGGCGGGAACACCGGGGAGCTGTTTTTT | CASSFPDGGNTGELFF
many | NA | TRBJ2-3 | TRBV27 | TGTGCCAGCAGCCCCACAGGGTACGGCACAGATACGCAGTATTTT | CASSPTGYGTDTQYF
NA | NA | TRBJ2-7 | TRBV7-2 | TGTGCCAGCAGCTTAGCCGGTTATGGCGAGCAGTACTTC | CASSLAGYGEQYF
NA | TRBD2 | TRBJ2-7 | TRBV4-2 | TGTGCCAGCAGCCCTCGGCTAGCGGGGACCTACGTGCAGTACTTC | CASSPRLAGTYVQYF
NA | TRBD1 | TRBJ1-1 | TRBV11-2 | TGTGCCAGCAGCTTAGGTGGACAGGGTAGGTCTGAAGCTTTCTTT | CASSLGGQGRSEAFF
NA | NA | TRBJ2-5 | TRBV4-2 | TGTGCCAGCAGCCAAATGGGGGTGGGGGGAAGGGGAGAGACCCAGTACTTC | CASSQMGVGGRGETQYF
once | TRBD1 | TRBJ2-4 | TRBV7-9 | TGTGCCAGCAGCTCCTTCGACAGGGGAGCCAAAAACATTCAGTACTTC | CASSSFDRGAKNIQYF
NA | NA | TRBJ2-3 | TRBV4-2 | TGTGCCAGCAGCCTAACAGGGTACGGCACAGATACGCAGTATTTT | CASSLTGYGTDTQYF
NA | TRBD2 | TRBJ2-5 | TRBV6-1 | TGTGCCAGCAGTGGGACTAGCGGGGGACTCCAAGAGACCCAGTACTTC | CASSGTSGGLQETQYF
few | NA | TRBJ2-7 | TRBV7-8 | TGTGCCAGCAGCCCTCGGGCGGATTACGAGCAGTACTTC | CASSPRADYEQYF
NA | NA | TRBJ2-5 | TRBV7-2 | TGTGCCAGCAGCCCACCGTTGGGGCTGATGGAGACCCAGTACTTC | CASSPPLGLMETQYF
NA | NA | TRBJ1-3 | TRBV12-3/TRBV12-4 | TGTGCCAGCAGTTTCGTCCCAGGGCTAGGAGGAAACACCATATATTTT | CASSFVPGLGGNTIYF
NA | TRBD1 | TRBJ1-3 | TRBV9 | TGTGCCAGCAGCGCCAGGGGGTCCAGGGGGCCGCTTGGAAACACCATATATTTT | CASSARGSRGPLGNTIYF
NA | NA | TRBJ1-6 | TRBV5-1 | TGCGCCAGCAGCCCTACTCCAGATAATTCACCCCTCCACTTT | CASSPTPDNSPLHF
NA | NA | TRBJ1-5 | TRBV21-1 | TGTGCCAGCAGCAAAGAATACACAGCTAATCAGCCCCAGCATTTT | CASSKEYTANQPQHF
NA | NA | TRBJ1-1 | TRBV29-1 | TGCAGCGTGCGGGGGGCGGTTGGAAATTGGGAGAACACTGAAGCTTTCTTT | CSVRGAVGNWENTEAFF
NA | TRBD2 | TRBJ2-5 | TRBV12-3/TRBV12-4 | TGTGCCAGCGGGACTAGCGGGGGGGAAGAGACCCAGTACTTC | CASGTSGGEETQYF
NA | TRBD2 | TRBJ2-5 | TRBV7-6 | TGTGCCAGCAGCCCATCCCTCCGGGGGGGAGAGACCCAGTACTTC | CASSPSLRGGETQYF
NA | TRBD1 | TRBJ1-1 | TRBV7-9 | TGTGCCAGCAGCACGACAGGGGGCGATGAAGCTTTCTTT | CASSTTGGDEAFF
NA | NA | TRBJ1-2 | TRBV12-3/TRBV12-4 | TGTGCCAGCAGTCTCGAAGGGGCAGGGTTTGGCTATGGCTACACCTTC | CASSLEGAGFGYGYTF
NA | TRBD2 | TRBJ2-1 | TRBV27 | TGTGCCAGCCCCTGGGATTGCGGGGGGCCTAGGGATGAGCAGTTCTTC | CASPWDCGGPRDEQFF